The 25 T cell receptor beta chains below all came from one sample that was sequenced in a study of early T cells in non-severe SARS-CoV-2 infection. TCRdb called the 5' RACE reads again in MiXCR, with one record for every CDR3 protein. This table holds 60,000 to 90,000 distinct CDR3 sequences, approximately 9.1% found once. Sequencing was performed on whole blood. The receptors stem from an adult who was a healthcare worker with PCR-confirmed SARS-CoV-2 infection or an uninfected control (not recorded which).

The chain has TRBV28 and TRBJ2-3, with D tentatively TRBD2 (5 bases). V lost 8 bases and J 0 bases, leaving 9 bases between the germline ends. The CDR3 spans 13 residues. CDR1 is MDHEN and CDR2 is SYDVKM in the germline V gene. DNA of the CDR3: TGTGCCAGCGGGAGCGGAAGCACAGATACGCAGTATTTT. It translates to CASGSGSTDTQYF.

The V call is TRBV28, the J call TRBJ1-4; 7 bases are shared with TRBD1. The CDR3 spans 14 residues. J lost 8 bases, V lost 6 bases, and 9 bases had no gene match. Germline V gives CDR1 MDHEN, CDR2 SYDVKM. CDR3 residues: CASRPGTVGEKLFF. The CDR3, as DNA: TGTGCCAGCAGGCCCGGGACAGTTGGGGAAAAACTGTTTTTT.

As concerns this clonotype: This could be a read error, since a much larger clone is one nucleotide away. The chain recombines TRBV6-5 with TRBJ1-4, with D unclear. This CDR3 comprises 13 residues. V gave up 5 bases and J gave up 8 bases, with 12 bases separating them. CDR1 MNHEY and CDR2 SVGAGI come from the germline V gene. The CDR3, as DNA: TGTGCCAGCAGTCGATCACCCACGGAAAAACTGTTTTTT. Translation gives CASSRSPTEKLFF.

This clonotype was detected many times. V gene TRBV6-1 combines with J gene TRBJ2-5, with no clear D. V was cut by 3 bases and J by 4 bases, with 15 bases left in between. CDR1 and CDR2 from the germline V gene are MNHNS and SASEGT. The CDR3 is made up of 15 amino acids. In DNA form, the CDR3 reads TGTGCCAGCAGTGATGGCCCCGCGCCCCGAGAGACCCAGTACTTC. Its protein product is CASSDGPAPRETQYF.

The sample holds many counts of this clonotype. DNA for the CDR3: TGCGCCAGCAGCTTGGGGCCAAATCAGCCCCAGCATTTT. Its protein product is CASSLGPNQPQHF. The V and J genes are TRBV5-1 and TRBJ1-5; no firm D call. V was cut by 0 bases and J by 4 bases, with 5 bases left in between. Per germline, CDR1 SGHRS and CDR2 YFSETQ. This CDR3 comprises 13 residues.

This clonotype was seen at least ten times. DNA for the CDR3: TGCGCCAGCAGGAGGGGGGACCGGTCGTCGGAGCAGTACTTC. Translation gives CASRRGDRSSEQYF. This chain joins TRBV4-1 and TRBJ2-7; the D gene could be TRBD1 or TRBD2 (6 bases each). Germline CDR1 MGHRA, CDR2 YSYEKL. Trimming took off 6 bases at V and 7 bases at J, with 19 bases between the two ends. The CDR3 has 14 amino acids.

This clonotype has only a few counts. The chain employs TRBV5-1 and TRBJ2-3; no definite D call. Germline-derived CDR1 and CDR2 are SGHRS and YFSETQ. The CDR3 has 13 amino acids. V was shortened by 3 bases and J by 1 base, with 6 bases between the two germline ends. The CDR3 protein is CASSSPGTDTQYF. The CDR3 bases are TGCGCCAGCAGCTCCCCTGGCACAGATACGCAGTATTTT.

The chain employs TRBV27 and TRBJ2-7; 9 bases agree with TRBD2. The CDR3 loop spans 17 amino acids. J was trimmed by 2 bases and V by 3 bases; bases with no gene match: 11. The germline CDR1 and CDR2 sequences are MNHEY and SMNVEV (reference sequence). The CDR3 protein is CASSLLSGSFGTYEQYF. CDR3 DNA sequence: TGTGCCAGCAGTTTGCTTAGCGGGAGCTTCGGCACCTACGAGCAGTACTTC.

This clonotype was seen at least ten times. The CDR3 here is CASKPGQGNTEAFF. CDR3 bases: TGCGCCAGCAAGCCGGGACAGGGGAACACTGAAGCTTTCTTT. V is TRBV4-1 and J is TRBJ1-1, with 9 nucleotides matching TRBD1. CDR1 and CDR2 from the germline V gene are MGHRA and YSYEKL. J lost 1 base, V lost 7 bases, and 4 bases had no gene match. The CDR3 loop spans 14 amino acids.

As DNA, the CDR3 is TGTGCCAGCAGCCCAACGGGGCAGGGAGAAGGCTACACCTTC. This sequence encodes CASSPTGQGEGYTF. The chain carries TRBV7-9 and TRBJ1-2; D perhaps matches TRBD1 (5 bases). This CDR3 spans 14 amino acids. V lost 5 bases and J lost 8, with 18 bases in between. Germline-derived CDR1 and CDR2 are SEHNR and FQNEAQ (reference sequence).

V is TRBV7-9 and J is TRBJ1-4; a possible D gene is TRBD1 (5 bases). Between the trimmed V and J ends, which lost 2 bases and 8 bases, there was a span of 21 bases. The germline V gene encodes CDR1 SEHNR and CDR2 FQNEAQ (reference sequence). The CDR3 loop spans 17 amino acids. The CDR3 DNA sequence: TGTGCCAGCAGCTTACCCCCCGGGGCCCAGGAATTGGAAAAACTGTTTTTT. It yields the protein CASSLPPGAQELEKLFF.

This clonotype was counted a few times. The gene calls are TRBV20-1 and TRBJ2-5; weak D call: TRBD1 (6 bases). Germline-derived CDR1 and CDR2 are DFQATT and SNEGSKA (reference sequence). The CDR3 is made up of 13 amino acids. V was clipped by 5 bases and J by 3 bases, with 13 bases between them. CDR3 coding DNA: TGCAGTGCTGGTACAGGGTACGAAGAGACCCAGTACTTC. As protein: CSAGTGYEETQYF.

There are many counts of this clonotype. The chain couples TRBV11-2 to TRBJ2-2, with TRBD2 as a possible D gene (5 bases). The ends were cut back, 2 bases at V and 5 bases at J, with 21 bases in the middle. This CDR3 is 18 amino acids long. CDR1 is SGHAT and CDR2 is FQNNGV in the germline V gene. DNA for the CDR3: TGTGCCAGCAGCTTAACGACTACTAGTGAGGCGTATACCGGGGAGCTGTTTTTT. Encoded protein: CASSLTTTSEAYTGELFF. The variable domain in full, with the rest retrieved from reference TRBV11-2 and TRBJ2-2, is EAGVAQSPRYKIIEKRQSVAFWCNPISGHATLYWYQQILGQGPKLLIQFQNNGVVDDSQLPKDRFSAERLKGVDSTLKIQPAKLEDSAVYLCASSLTTTSEAYTGELFFGEGSRLTVL.

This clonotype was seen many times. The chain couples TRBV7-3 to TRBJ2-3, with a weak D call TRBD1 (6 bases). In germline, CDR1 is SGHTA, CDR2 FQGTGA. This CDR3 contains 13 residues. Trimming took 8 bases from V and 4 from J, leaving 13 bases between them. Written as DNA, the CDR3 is TGTGCCAGCGGGTCCCAGGGGTCAGATACGCAGTATTTT. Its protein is CASGSQGSDTQYF.

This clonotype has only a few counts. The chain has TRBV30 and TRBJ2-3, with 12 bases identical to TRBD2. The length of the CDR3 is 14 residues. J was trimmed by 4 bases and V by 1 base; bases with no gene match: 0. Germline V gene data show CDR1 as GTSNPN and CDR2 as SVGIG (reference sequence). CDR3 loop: CAWSGLAGADTQYF. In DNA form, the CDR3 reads TGTGCCTGGAGTGGACTAGCGGGAGCAGATACGCAGTATTTT.

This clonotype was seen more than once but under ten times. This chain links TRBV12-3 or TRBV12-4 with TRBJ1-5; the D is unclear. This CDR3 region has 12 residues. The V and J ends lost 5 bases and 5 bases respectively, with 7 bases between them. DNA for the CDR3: TGTGCCAGCAGTCAGGAGTATCAGCCCCAGCATTTT. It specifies CASSQEYQPQHF.

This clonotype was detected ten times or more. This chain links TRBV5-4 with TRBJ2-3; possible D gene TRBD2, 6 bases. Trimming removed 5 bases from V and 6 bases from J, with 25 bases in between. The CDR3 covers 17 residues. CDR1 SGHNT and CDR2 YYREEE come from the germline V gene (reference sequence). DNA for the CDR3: TGTGCCAGCAGACCGCCGGGACTGAGAGACCAGGAGGATACGCAGTATTTT. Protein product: CASRPPGLRDQEDTQYF.

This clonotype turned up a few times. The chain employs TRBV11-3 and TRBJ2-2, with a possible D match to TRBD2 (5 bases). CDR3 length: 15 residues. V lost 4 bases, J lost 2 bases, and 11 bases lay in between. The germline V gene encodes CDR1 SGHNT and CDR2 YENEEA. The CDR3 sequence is CASSSFPGNTGELFF. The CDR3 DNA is TGTGCCAGCAGCTCGTTTCCGGGAAACACCGGGGAGCTGTTTTTT.

The CDR3 coding sequence is TGTGCCAGCAGCTGGGACAGGGGGCCCGTCACTGAAGCTTTCTTT. It is translated as CASSWDRGPVTEAFF. The gene calls are TRBV7-2 and TRBJ1-1, with TRBD1 identical over 12 bases. Germline lookup yields CDR1 SGHTA and CDR2 FQGNSA. V gave up 4 bases and J gave up 4 bases; unmatched junction bases: 4. The CDR3 is 15 residues long.

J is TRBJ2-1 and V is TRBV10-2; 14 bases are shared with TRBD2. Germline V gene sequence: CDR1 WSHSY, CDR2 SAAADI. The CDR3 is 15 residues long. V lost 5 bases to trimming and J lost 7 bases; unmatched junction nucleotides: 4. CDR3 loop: CASSPTSGRANEQFF. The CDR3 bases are TGCGCCAGCAGTCCGACTAGCGGGAGGGCGAATGAGCAGTTCTTC.

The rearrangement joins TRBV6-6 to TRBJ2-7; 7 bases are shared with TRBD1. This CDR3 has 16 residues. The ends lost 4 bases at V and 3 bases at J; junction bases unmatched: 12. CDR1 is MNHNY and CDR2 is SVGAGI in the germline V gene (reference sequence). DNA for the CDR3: TGTGCCAGCAGTTCCCAGACAGGGATCGGTATCTACGAGCAGTACTTC. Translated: CASSSQTGIGIYEQYF.

The CDR3 DNA follows: TGTGCCAGCAGCTTGGAAGAGGGAAACTATGAGCAGTTCTTC. Translating gives CASSLEEGNYEQFF. V usage is TRBV7-3 and J usage is TRBJ2-1; D is possibly TRBD2 (5 bases). This CDR3 has 14 residues. Per germline, CDR1 SGHTA and CDR2 FQGTGA. Trimming left V 3 bases short and J 8 bases short, with 14 bases between.

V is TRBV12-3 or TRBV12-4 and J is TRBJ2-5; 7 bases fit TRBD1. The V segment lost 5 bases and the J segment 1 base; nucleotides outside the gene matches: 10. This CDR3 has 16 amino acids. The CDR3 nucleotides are TGTGCCAGCAGTAAAGGCTTGGGACAGTTCCAAGAGACCCAGTACTTC. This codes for CASSKGLGQFQETQYF.

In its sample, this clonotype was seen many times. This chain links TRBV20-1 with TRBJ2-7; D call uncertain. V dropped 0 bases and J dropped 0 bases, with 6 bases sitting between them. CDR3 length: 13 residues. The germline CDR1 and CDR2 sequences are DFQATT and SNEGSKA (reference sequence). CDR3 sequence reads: CSAREGYSYEQYF. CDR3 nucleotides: TGCAGTGCTAGAGAGGGTTACTCCTACGAGCAGTACTTC.

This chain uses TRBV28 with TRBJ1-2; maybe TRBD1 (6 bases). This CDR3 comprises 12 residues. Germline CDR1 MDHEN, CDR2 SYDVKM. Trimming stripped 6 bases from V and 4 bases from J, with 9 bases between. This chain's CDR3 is CASRQGGYGYTF. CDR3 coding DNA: TGTGCCAGCAGGCAAGGGGGCTATGGCTACACCTTC.